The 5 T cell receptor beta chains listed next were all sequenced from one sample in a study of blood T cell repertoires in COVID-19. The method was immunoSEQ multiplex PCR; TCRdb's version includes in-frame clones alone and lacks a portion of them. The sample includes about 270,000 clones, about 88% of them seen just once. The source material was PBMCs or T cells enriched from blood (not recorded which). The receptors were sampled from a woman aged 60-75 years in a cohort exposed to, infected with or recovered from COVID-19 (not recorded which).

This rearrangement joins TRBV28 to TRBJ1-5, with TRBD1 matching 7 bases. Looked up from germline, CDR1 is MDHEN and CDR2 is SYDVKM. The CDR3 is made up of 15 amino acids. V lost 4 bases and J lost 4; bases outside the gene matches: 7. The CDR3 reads CASSSAGTDNQPQHF. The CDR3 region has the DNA TGTGCCAGCAGTTCCGCCGGGACAGATAATCAGCCCCAGCATTTT.

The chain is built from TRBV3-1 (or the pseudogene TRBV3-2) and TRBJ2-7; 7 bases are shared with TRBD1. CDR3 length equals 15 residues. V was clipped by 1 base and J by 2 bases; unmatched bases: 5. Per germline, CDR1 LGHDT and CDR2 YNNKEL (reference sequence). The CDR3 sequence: CASSQGGTETYEQYF. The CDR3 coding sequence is TGTGCCAGCAGCCAAGGGGGGACAGAGACCTACGAGCAGTACTTC.

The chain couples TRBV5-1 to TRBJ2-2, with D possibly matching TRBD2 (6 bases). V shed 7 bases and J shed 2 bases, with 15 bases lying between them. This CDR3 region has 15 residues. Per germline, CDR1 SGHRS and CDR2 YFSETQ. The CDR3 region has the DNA TGCGCCAGCGACCTCCGCGGGGACAACACCGGGGAGCTGTTTTTT. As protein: CASDLRGDNTGELFF.

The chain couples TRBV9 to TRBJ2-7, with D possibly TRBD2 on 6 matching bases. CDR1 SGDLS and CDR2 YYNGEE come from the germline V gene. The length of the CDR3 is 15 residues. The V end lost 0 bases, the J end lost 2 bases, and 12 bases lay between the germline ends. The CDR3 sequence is CASSVAFGSAYEQYF. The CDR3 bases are TGTGCCAGCAGCGTAGCCTTCGGGAGCGCCTACGAGCAGTACTTC.

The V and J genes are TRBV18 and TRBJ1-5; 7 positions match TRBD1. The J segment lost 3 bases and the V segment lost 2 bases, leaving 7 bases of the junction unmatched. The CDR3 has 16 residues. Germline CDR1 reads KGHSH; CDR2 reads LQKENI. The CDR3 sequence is CASSPRQGLTNQPQHF. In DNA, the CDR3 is TGTGCCAGCTCACCAAGACAGGGACTTACCAATCAGCCCCAGCATTTT.